This is a list of T cell receptor beta chains from one sample in a study of shared clonotypes between healthy human individuals. The protocol was immunoSEQ multiplex PCR, while the TCRdb copy is restricted to in-frame clones and leaves out a portion. The sample includes millions of clones, about 95% of them seen just once. Sequences were obtained from naive CD8+ T cells sorted from blood. The receptor source for this set is a man aged 18 to 29 in good health. Both conserved end residues are trimmed from each CDR3. The order of the fields is V gene, J gene, CDR3 protein.

TRBV5-4	TRBJ1-2	ASSSAREVDINYGYT
TRBV4-1	TRBJ1-6	ASSLRPRDLSPLH
TRBV6-6	TRBJ2-5	ASSPTSGRGETQY
TRBV4-1	TRBJ2-7	ASSLSPLARSYEQY
TRBV4-1	TRBJ1-2	ASSPTRTGDGYT
TRBV29-1	TRBJ2-5	SVELDSQETQY
TRBV7-2	TRBJ1-1	ASSLGSNTEAF
TRBV7-8	TRBJ2-2	ASSLLQNTGELF
TRBV7-9	TRBJ2-1	ASTGLAIHEQF
TRBV7-9	TRBJ2-7	ASSLTGASYEQY
TRBV13	TRBJ1-1	ASSSFGTGGPNTEAF
TRBV12-5	TRBJ2-1	ASGWGTDDNEQF
TRBV10-3	TRBJ2-7	ATGTGEGEQY
TRBV18	TRBJ1-2	ASSPPGDSLNYGYT
TRBV27	TRBJ1-2	ASSDYREGYT
TRBV5-6	TRBJ2-2	ASSLTSGRALNTGELF
TRBV10-2	TRBJ2-5	ASSERVGGKETQY
TRBV9	TRBJ2-3	ASSVAGRTGADTQY
TRBV11-3	TRBJ2-5	ASSLGQGETQY
TRBV27	TRBJ2-1	ASRRGLLDYEQF
TRBV5-8	TRBJ2-3	ASSLLQGVKDTQY
TRBV27	TRBJ1-1	ASSLIGTTEAF
TRBV5-1	TRBJ1-1	ASSLAGQGSPEAF
TRBV7-9	TRBJ2-7	ASSLARGQGFSYEQY
TRBV6-6	TRBJ2-3	ASSYEGMHTDTQY
TRBV5-4	TRBJ2-7	ASSFKGGPVNEQY
TRBV27	TRBJ2-7	ASRPGTGVGEQY
TRBV6-1	TRBJ2-7	ASTEGTGGYEQY
TRBV19	TRBJ2-7	ASSIARQSSNYEQY
TRBV27	TRBJ2-1	ASIYSGGALSSYNEQF